This T cell receptor beta chain was recorded in a study of HIV-infected patients and healthy controls. This clonotype was seen ten or more times. TCRdb itself ran the 5' RACE reads through MiXCR, one entry per CDR3 protein. The sample holds fewer than 20,000 distinct CDR3 sequences, around 20% seen once. CDR3 size: 11 residues. The V and J ends lost 5 bases and 4 bases respectively, with 6 bases between them. The germline CDR1 and CDR2 sequences are LGHDT and YNNKEL (reference sequence). The chain joins TRBV3-1 to TRBJ2-7; D remains unclear. Sample: CD8+ T cells from blood. The origin of this receptor is a human donor in good health. Here the CDR3 DNA reads TGTGCCAGCAGCTCGAAATACGAGCAGTACTTC. Translated: CASSSKYEQYF.